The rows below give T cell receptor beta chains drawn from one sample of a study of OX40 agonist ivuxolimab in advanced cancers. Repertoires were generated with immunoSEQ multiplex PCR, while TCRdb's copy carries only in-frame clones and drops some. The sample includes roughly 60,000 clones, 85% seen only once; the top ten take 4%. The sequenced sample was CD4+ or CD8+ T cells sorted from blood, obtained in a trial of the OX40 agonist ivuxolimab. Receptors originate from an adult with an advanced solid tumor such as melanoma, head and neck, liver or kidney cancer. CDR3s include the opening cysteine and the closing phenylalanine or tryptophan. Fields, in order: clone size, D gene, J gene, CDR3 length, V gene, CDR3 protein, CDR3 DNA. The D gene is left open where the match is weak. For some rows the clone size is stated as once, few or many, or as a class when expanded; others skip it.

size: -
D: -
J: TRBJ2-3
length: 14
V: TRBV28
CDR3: CASSLWGSRGTQYF
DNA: TGTGCCAGCAGTTTATGGGGGAGCAGGGGTACGCAGTATTTT

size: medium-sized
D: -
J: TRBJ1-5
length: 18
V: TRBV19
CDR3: CASSPAWDWEHSNQPQHF
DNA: TGTGCCAGTAGTCCTGCCTGGGATTGGGAGCATAGCAATCAGCCCCAGCATTTT

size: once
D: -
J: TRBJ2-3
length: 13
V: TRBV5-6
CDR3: CASRWGGTDTQYF
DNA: TGTGCCAGCAGGTGGGGCGGCACAGATACGCAGTATTTT

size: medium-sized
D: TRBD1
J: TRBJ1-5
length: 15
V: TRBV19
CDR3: CASNQGEMRNQPQHF
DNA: TGTGCCAGTAACCAGGGGGAGATGCGCAATCAGCCCCAGCATTTT

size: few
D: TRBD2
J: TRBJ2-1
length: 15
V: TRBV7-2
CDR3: CASNYQQREWDEQFF
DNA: TGTGCCAGCAATTATCAGCAGCGGGAGTGGGATGAGCAGTTCTTC

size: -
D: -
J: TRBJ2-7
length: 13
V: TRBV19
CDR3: CASSIRESYEQYF
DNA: TGTGCCAGTAGTATCAGGGAGAGCTACGAGCAGTACTTC

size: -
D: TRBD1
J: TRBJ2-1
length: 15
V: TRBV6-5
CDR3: CASSSGQGSYNEQFF
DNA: TGTGCCAGCAGCTCTGGACAGGGGTCCTACAATGAGCAGTTCTTC

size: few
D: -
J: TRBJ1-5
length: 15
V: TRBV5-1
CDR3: CASSLDVGGGQPQHF
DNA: TGCGCCAGCAGCTTGGACGTCGGGGGCGGGCAGCCCCAGCATTTT

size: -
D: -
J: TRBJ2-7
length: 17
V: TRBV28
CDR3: CASSFNPSGPSSYEQYF
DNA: TGTGCCAGCAGTTTCAACCCGAGCGGGCCGAGCTCCTACGAGCAGTACTTC

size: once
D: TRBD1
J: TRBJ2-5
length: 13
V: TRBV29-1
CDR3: CSVEGRVQGAQYF
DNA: TGCAGCGTTGAGGGACGGGTCCAGGGGGCCCAGTACTTC

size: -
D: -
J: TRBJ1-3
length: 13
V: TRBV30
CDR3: CAGGGLSGNTIYF
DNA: TGTGCCGGGGGGGGTCTCTCTGGAAACACCATATATTTT

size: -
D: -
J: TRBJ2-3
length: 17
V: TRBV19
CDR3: CASSIDPGTTSTDTQYF
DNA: TGTGCCAGTAGTATAGATCCAGGTACAACTAGCACAGATACGCAGTATTTT

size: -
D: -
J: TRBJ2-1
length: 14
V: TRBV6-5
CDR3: CASSFLVAGGSLFF
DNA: -

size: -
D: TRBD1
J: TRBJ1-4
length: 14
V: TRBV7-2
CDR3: CASSLRQGSEKLFF
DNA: TGTGCCAGCAGCTTACGACAGGGAAGCGAAAAACTGTTTTTT

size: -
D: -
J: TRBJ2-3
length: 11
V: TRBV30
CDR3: CAWSLGDTQYF
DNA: TGTGCCTGGAGCCTAGGAGATACGCAGTATTTT

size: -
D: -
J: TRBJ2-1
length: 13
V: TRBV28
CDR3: CASSFSRTNEQFF
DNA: TGTGCCAGCAGTTTTTCGCGGACGAATGAGCAGTTCTTC

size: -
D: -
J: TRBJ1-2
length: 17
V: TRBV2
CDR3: CASSTSVARGGNYGYTF
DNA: TGTGCCAGCAGTACCTCGGTCGCCAGGGGAGGCAACTATGGCTACACCTTC

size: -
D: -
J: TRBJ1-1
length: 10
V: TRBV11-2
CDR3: CASSFPPPFF
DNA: TGTGCCAGCAGCTTCCCCCCGCCTTTCTTT

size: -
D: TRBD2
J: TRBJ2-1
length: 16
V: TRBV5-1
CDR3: CASSSVAGDGYNEQFF
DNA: TGCGCCAGCAGCTCGGTAGCGGGAGACGGGTACAATGAGCAGTTCTTC

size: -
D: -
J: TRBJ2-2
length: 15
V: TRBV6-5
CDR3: CASSSSGQTTGELFF
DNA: TGTGCCAGCAGTTCTTCCGGACAGACGACCGGGGAGCTGTTTTTT

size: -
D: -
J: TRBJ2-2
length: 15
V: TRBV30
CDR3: CAWEAGLRRTGELFF
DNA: TGTGCCTGGGAAGCCGGGCTCCGAAGGACCGGGGAGCTGTTTTTT

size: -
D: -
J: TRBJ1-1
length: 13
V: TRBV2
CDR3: CASSGRMNTEAFF
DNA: TGTGCCAGCAGTGGACGGATGAACACTGAAGCTTTCTTT

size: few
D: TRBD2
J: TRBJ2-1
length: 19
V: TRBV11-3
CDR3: CASSLDGTSGSSSYNEQFF
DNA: TGTGCCAGCAGCTTAGATGGGACTAGCGGGTCCAGCTCCTACAATGAGCAGTTCTTC

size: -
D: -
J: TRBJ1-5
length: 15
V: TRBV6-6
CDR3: CASTNSPPSNQPQHF
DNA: TGTGCCAGCACAAACTCCCCCCCGAGCAATCAGCCCCAGCATTTT

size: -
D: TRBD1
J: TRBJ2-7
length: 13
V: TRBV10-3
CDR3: CAISGTGDYEQYF
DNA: TGTGCCATCAGTGGGACAGGGGACTACGAGCAGTACTTC

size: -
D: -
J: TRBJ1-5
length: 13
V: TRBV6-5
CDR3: CASSPWGGQPQHF
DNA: TGTGCCAGCAGTCCTTGGGGCGGCCAGCCCCAGCATTTT

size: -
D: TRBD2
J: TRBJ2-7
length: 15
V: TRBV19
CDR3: CASSSGIAGGDEQYF
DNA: TGTGCCAGTAGTTCCGGGATAGCGGGAGGAGACGAGCAGTACTTC

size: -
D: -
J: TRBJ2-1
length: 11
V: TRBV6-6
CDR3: CASSYKYEQFF
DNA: TGTGCCAGCAGTTACAAGTATGAGCAGTTCTTC

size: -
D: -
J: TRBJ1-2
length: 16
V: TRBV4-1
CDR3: CASSQEGGMLNYGYTF
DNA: TGCGCCAGCAGCCAAGAGGGGGGGATGCTAAACTATGGCTACACCTTC

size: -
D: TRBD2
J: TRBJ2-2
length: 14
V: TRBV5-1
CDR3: CASRGLAGDGELFF
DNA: TGCGCCAGCAGAGGACTAGCGGGGGACGGGGAGCTGTTTTTT

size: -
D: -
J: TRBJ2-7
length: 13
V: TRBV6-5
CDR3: CASRTGGPYEQYF
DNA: TGTGCCAGCAGGACGGGGGGCCCCTACGAGCAGTACTTC

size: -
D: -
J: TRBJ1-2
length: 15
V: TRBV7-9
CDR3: CASSPSGRVSYGYTF
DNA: TGTGCCAGCAGCCCCTCGGGCAGGGTTTCTTATGGCTACACCTTC

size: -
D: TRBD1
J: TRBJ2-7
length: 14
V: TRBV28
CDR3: CASTPGQASYEQYF
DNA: TGTGCCAGCACCCCGGGACAGGCTTCCTACGAGCAGTACTTC

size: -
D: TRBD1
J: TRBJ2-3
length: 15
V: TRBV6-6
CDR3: CASSLLGGGTDTQYF
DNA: TGTGCCAGCAGCCTACTAGGGGGCGGCACAGATACGCAGTATTTT

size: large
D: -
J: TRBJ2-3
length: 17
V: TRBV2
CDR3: CASSEQGRGSSTDTQYF
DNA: TGTGCCAGCAGTGAGCAGGGGAGGGGATCTAGCACAGATACGCAGTATTTT

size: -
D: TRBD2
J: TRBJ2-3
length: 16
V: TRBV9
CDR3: CASSVAGLAATDTQYF
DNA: TGTGCCAGCAGCGTCGCTGGGCTAGCGGCCACAGATACGCAGTATTTT

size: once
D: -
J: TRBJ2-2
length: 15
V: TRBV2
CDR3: CASSDGAGVIGELFF
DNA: TGTGCCAGCAGTGACGGAGCAGGGGTAATCGGGGAGCTGTTTTTT

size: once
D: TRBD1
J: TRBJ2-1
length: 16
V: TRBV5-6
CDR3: CASSRGQGASYNEQFF
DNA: TGTGCCAGCAGTCGAGGACAGGGGGCTTCCTACAATGAGCAGTTCTTC

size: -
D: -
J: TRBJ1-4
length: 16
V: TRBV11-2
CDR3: CASSSGRLATNEKLFF
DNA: TGTGCCAGCAGCTCGGGCCGCCTTGCAACTAATGAAAAACTGTTTTTT

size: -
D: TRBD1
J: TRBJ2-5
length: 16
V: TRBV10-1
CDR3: CASSDPSRGREETQYF
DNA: TGCGCCAGCAGTGATCCGTCTAGGGGGCGTGAGGAGACCCAGTACTTC

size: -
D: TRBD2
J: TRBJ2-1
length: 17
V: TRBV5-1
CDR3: CASSGPGLAGGGNEQFF
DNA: TGCGCCAGCAGCGGACCGGGACTAGCGGGAGGAGGGAATGAGCAGTTCTTC

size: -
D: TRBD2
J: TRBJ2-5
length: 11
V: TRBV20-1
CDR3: CSARLAGTQYF
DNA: TGCAGTGCTCGACTAGCCGGGACCCAGTACTTC

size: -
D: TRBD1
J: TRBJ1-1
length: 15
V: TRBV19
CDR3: CASSRQGVGNTEAFF
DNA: TGTGCCAGCAGTAGACAGGGGGTCGGGAACACTGAAGCTTTCTTT